This is a list of T cell receptor beta chains from one sample in a study of somatic mutations in cytotoxic T cells in rheumatoid arthritis. Produced via immunoSEQ multiplex PCR; TCRdb's table is partial and in-frame only. The data show over 20,000 clones, 82% seen once. The sample comprised CD8+ T cells sorted from blood. The receptors were sampled from a man between 50 and 59 years old in good health. The CDR3 runs from the conserved cysteine through the conserved F or W. A D gene is named only where the DNA matches it firmly. Not every row has a clone size; where given, it reads once, few, many or a size class.

J | size | V | D | DNA | CDR3
TRBJ2-1 | . | TRBV7-9 | . | TGTGCCAGCAGCACCAACCCCGTCCCGGGTGAGCAGTTCTTC | CASSTNPVPGEQFF
TRBJ2-5 | . | TRBV7-9 | . | TGTGCCGGTAGAGAGACCCAGTACTTC | CAGRETQYF
TRBJ2-1 | . | TRBV10-3 | . | TGTGCCACTGGGACTTCCAGCCTGGGGGTGTCGGAGCAGTTCTTC | CATGTSSLGVSEQFF
TRBJ1-2 | . | TRBV6-5 | TRBD1 | TGTGCCAGCAGACTTGGGACAGGGGGCATCTATGGCTACACCTTC | CASRLGTGGIYGYTF
TRBJ2-7 | . | TRBV13 | TRBD2 | TGTGCCAGCAGCTTAGGTTCTAGCGGGAGGCACGAGCAGTACTTC | CASSLGSSGRHEQYF
TRBJ2-3 | . | TRBV27 | . | TGTGCCAGCAGTTTCTTGGGGACCCGAAGCACAGATACGCAGTATTTT | CASSFLGTRSTDTQYF
TRBJ1-1 | . | TRBV11-3 | . | TGTGCCAGCAGTGGGGTCATGAACACTGAAGCTTTCTTT | CASSGVMNTEAFF
TRBJ2-7 | . | TRBV5-1 | . | TGCGCCAGCAGCTTGGGACAGGACGACGAGCAGTACTTC | CASSLGQDDEQYF
TRBJ2-7 | . | TRBV4-1 | . | TGCGCCAGCAGCCAACTCTTCTCCTACGAGCAGTACTTC | CASSQLFSYEQYF
TRBJ1-2 | . | TRBV7-8 | TRBD1 | TGTGCCAGCAGCTCCACAGGGGGCAGCAACTATGGCTACACCTTC | CASSSTGGSNYGYTF
TRBJ1-2 | . | TRBV7-9 | . | TGTGCCAGCAGCTTAGACAGCTATGGCTACACCTTC | CASSLDSYGYTF
TRBJ2-7 | . | TRBV7-9 | . | TGTGCCAGCAGCTTAGAGGCCAACGAGCAGTACTTC | CASSLEANEQYF
TRBJ2-2 | . | TRBV13 | . | TGTGCCAGCAGCAGCAGGGATTCGAACACCGGGGAGCTGTTTTTT | CASSSRDSNTGELFF
TRBJ2-7 | . | TRBV16 | . | TGTGCCAGCAGCCAATCGGGGTTCAACGAGCAGTACTTC | CASSQSGFNEQYF
TRBJ2-1 | few | TRBV5-8 | . | TGTGCCAGCAGCCTCGGATGGGGGACCAATGAGCAGTTCTTC | CASSLGWGTNEQFF
TRBJ2-5 | . | TRBV7-6 | TRBD1 | TGTGCCAGCAGCGAAACAGGGGTAGGAGAGACCCAGTACTTC | CASSETGVGETQYF
TRBJ1-2 | . | TRBV4-1 | TRBD1 | TGCGCCAGCAGCTCCGGGACAGCCTATGGCTACACCTTC | CASSSGTAYGYTF
TRBJ2-1 | . | TRBV7-9 | . | TGTGCCAGCAGCTTATGGGGAAATGAGCAGTTCTTC | CASSLWGNEQFF
TRBJ2-1 | . | TRBV13 | TRBD1 | TGTGCCAGCAGCGGGGGGACAGGGTATGAGGCGGGACAGGACTACAATGAGCAGTTCTTC | CASSGGTGYEAGQDYNEQFF
TRBJ2-3 | . | TRBV7-2 | . | TGTGCCAGCAGCTTAGCGCAAGGCGGGAAGTACACAGATACGCAGTATTTT | CASSLAQGGKYTDTQYF
TRBJ2-7 | . | TRBV10-3 | . | TGTGCCATCAGCCCGGACCCCTACGAGCAGTACTTC | CAISPDPYEQYF
TRBJ2-5 | . | TRBV5-1 | TRBD2 | TGCGCCAGCAGCAGCGAACTAGCGGGAGGCTGGGAGACCCAGTACTTC | CASSSELAGGWETQYF
TRBJ1-2 | . | TRBV6-5 | . | TGTGCCAGCAGTTACTCCGGGGCAATGGGCTATGGCTACACCTTC | CASSYSGAMGYGYTF
TRBJ1-2 | . | TRBV7-9 | . | TGTGCCAGCAGCCCGGAGGGGGGACGAGGAGGTGGTTCGCGAGGCTACACCTTC | CASSPEGGRGGGSRGYTF
TRBJ2-7 | . | TRBV30 | . | TGTGCCTGGGAAACCTCCTACGAGCAGTACTTC | CAWETSYEQYF
TRBJ2-7 | once | TRBV5-6 | TRBD1 | TGTGCCAGCAGCCCCAGGACAGGGCGATTCTACGAGCAGTACTTC | CASSPRTGRFYEQYF
TRBJ2-3 | . | TRBV6-1 | TRBD2 | TGTGCCAGCAGTGAAAGCATGGCGGCGAGGACTAGCTCCACAGATACGCAGTATTTT | CASSESMAARTSSTDTQYF
TRBJ2-3 | . | TRBV4-1 | . | TGCGCCAGCAGCCAACGAGCCAGGGAAGCAGATACGCAGTATTTT | CASSQRAREADTQYF
TRBJ1-1 | . | TRBV19 | . | TGTGCCAGTAATCCGGGAGTGGGGGGCGCGGATGAAGCTTTCTTT | CASNPGVGGADEAFF
TRBJ2-2 | . | TRBV7-6 | . | TGTGCCAGCAGCCGTCAGGGTCGGACTCCTTCCGCCGGGGAGCTGTTTTTT | CASSRQGRTPSAGELFF
TRBJ2-1 | . | TRBV6-6 | TRBD1 | TGTGCCAGCAGTTATGGGACAGGGGCCAATGAGCAGTTCTTC | CASSYGTGANEQFF
TRBJ2-7 | . | TRBV5-6 | . | TGTGCCAGCAGCCCGGGGACGGTATACGAGCAGTACTTC | CASSPGTVYEQYF
TRBJ2-3 | . | TRBV6-4 | . | TGTGCCAGCAGTGACTCGGTCACAGATACGCAGTATTTT | CASSDSVTDTQYF
TRBJ2-1 | . | TRBV5-8 | TRBD2 | TGTGCCAGCAGTATCGGGGGGGGCTCCTACAATGAGCAGTTCTTC | CASSIGGGSYNEQFF
TRBJ2-5 | . | TRBV7-9 | . | TGTGCCAGCAGCTGGGTACTCCAAGAGACCCAGTACTTC | CASSWVLQETQYF
TRBJ2-5 | . | TRBV4-1 | TRBD2 | TGCGCCAGCAGCCAAGATTTGTTACTAGCGGGAGCCAAGAAACAAGAGACCCAGTACTTC | CASSQDLLLAGAKKQETQYF
TRBJ2-1 | . | TRBV6-5 | . | TGTGCCAGCAGTTACGGCCACTACAATGAGCAGTTCTTC | CASSYGHYNEQFF
TRBJ2-7 | few | TRBV7-9 | TRBD1 | TGTGCCAGCAGCTCCTCTACGGGGACAGAGGTATCCTACGAGCAGTACTTC | CASSSSTGTEVSYEQYF
TRBJ2-3 | . | TRBV7-9 | TRBD2 | TGTGCCAGCAGCTCAGACCTAGCTGGGGGAGGGCCGACAGATACGCAGTATTTT | CASSSDLAGGGPTDTQYF
TRBJ2-7 | . | TRBV6-1 | . | TGTGCCAGCAGTGTCAGGGACCATATCGTCTACGAGCAGTACTTC | CASSVRDHIVYEQYF
TRBJ2-1 | . | TRBV11-3 | TRBD2 | TGTGCCAGCAGCTTAGGCTGGCGGGAGGGCCCAAGCTCCTACAATGAGCAGTTCTTC | CASSLGWREGPSSYNEQFF
TRBJ2-5 | . | TRBV25-1 | . | TGTGCCAGCAGTGCCCCAAGAGAGACCCAGTACTTC | CASSAPRETQYF
TRBJ2-7 | . | TRBV2 | TRBD2 | TGTGCCAGCAAAGAGGAACTAGCGGGAACCTACGAGCAGTACTTC | CASKEELAGTYEQYF
TRBJ2-2 | . | TRBV19 | . | TGTGCCAGTAGATCCGACAGGTACCCCGGGGAGCTGTTTTTT | CASRSDRYPGELFF
TRBJ2-2 | . | TRBV19 | . | TGTGCCAGTACGACGAGCGATCCTTTGAACACCGGGGAGCTGTTTTTT | CASTTSDPLNTGELFF
TRBJ1-2 | . | TRBV10-3 | TRBD1 | TGTGCCATCAGACCGACAGGGGTTATGAAGAAGGAGGACACCTTC | CAIRPTGVMKKEDTF
TRBJ1-1 | . | TRBV2 | . | TGTGCCATAGACCCCGGGGTGGTAGGCACTGAAGCTTTCTTT | CAIDPGVVGTEAFF
TRBJ2-1 | . | TRBV7-9 | TRBD2 | TGTGCCAGCAGCTTAGCGATGTTAGCGGGATCCGGCAATGAGCAGTTCTTC | CASSLAMLAGSGNEQFF
TRBJ2-7 | . | TRBV6-1 | . | TGTGCCAGCAGCCCTACAAAGCAGGGAGGCGAGCAGTACTTC | CASSPTKQGGEQYF
TRBJ1-2 | . | TRBV5-4 | TRBD1 | TGTGCCAGCAGCTTTGACAGGGCTTGTAACGGCTACACCTTC | CASSFDRACNGYTF
TRBJ2-7 | once | TRBV6-5 | . | TGTGCCAGCAGACTAACGAATCGGGGGTCCTACGAGCAGTACTTC | CASRLTNRGSYEQYF
TRBJ1-1 | once | TRBV5-1 | TRBD1 | TGCGCCAGCAGCTTGGGCAGGGGGTACACTGAAGCTTTCTTT | CASSLGRGYTEAFF
TRBJ1-1 | . | TRBV9 | . | TGTGCCAGCAGCCCTGAGCCTGGACCGATGAACACTGAAGCTTTCTTT | CASSPEPGPMNTEAFF
TRBJ1-1 | once | TRBV11-2 | . | TGTGCCAGCAGCCAAGTTGCAGGGAACACTGAAGCTTTCTTT | CASSQVAGNTEAFF
TRBJ1-2 | . | TRBV5-1 | TRBD1 | TGCGCCAGCAGCCGTGCTCCGGGACAGGGGAGTGCCTATGGCTACACCTTC | CASSRAPGQGSAYGYTF
TRBJ1-5 | . | TRBV4-2 | . | TGTGCCAGCAGCCCGAATCTCCCCACAAGGCAGCCCCAGCATTTT | CASSPNLPTRQPQHF
TRBJ2-7 | . | TRBV9 | TRBD1 | TGTGCCAGCAGCGGAACGACAGGGGTTGACGAGCAGTACTTC | CASSGTTGVDEQYF
TRBJ2-7 | few | TRBV10-1 | . | TGCGCCAGCAGTGAGGTCAGGGGAGGGCCCTACGAGCAGTACTTC | CASSEVRGGPYEQYF